What follows are 29 T cell receptor beta chains derived from one specimen sequenced in a study of identical twins. Using its own MiXCR run on the 5' RACE reads, TCRdb lists one record per CDR3 protein. Found here are 1.5 million to 2 million distinct CDR3 sequences, about 30% of them singletons; the top ten hold over 0.25%. The source material was cord blood. The source of these receptors is a newborn girl in good health.

The chain links TRBV28 to TRBJ1-2; tentative D call: TRBD1 (5 bases). This CDR3 has 14 amino acids. Germline CDR1 MDHEN, CDR2 SYDVKM. Trimming pared 2 bases from V and 8 bases from J, leaving 15 bases between. CDR3 nucleotide sequence: TGTGCCAGCAGTTTAATCAGGGAATTGGGGGGCTACACCTTC. It specifies CASSLIRELGGYTF.

In its sample, this clonotype was seen once. The V and J genes are TRBV7-2 and TRBJ2-1, with 7 bases identical to TRBD2. Germline CDR1 reads SGHTA; CDR2 reads FQGNSA. This CDR3 spans 15 amino acids. V shed 5 bases and J 6 bases; nucleotides not matched to a gene: 10. The CDR3 protein is CASSPLLAFPNEQFF. CDR3 coding DNA: TGTGCCAGCAGCCCACTACTAGCGTTCCCCAATGAGCAGTTCTTC. The full variable domain, rest sourced from reference TRBV7-2 and TRBJ2-1, is GAGVSQSPSNKVTEKGKDVELRCDPISGHTALYWYRQSLGQGLEFLIYFQGNSAPDKSGLPSDRFSAERTGGSVSTLTIQRTQQEDSAVYLCASSPLLAFPNEQFFGPGTRLTVL.

This clonotype was seen a few times. V usage is TRBV7-8 and J usage is TRBJ2-7, with 9 bases identical to TRBD1. The CDR3 length is 15 residues. The trim removed 5 bases at V and 5 bases at J, leaving 10 bases unmatched. Germline V CDR1 and CDR2: SGHVS, FQNEAQ. The CDR3 reads CASSLPGQGIHEQYF. CDR3 bases: TGTGCCAGCAGCCTACCGGGACAGGGCATCCACGAGCAGTACTTC. Based on the CDR3 plus reference TRBV7-8 and TRBJ2-7, the full variable domain is GAGVSQSPRYKVAKRGQDVALRCDPISGHVSLFWYQQALGQGPEFLTYFQNEAQLDKSGLPSDRFFAERPEGSVSTLKIQRTQQEDSAVYLCASSLPGQGIHEQYFGPGTRLTVT.

The V call is TRBV10-3, the J call TRBJ2-7; D not certain. CDR1 and CDR2 from the germline V gene are ENHRY and SYGVKD. CDR3 size: 14 residues. V dropped 6 bases and J dropped 0 bases, with 12 bases sitting between them. CDR3 nucleotides: TGTGCCATCAGGCCCGGGTCCCACTCCTACGAGCAGTACTTC. Its translation: CAIRPGSHSYEQYF.

The table lists this clonotype with a few counts. The junction does not match germline at one end; this may be a read error. The rearrangement uses TRBV2 and TRBJ2-7; TRBD1 agrees at 10 bases. The CDR3 length is 16 residues. The germline V gene has CDR1 SNHLY and CDR2 FYNNEI. The DNA for the CDR3 is TGTGCCAGCATTGAACCGGGACAGGGGTCTTCCTACGAGCAGTACTTC. Its protein is CASIEPGQGSSYEQYF.

The rearrangement uses TRBV7-9 and TRBJ2-1; D uncertain. Per the germline V gene, CDR1 is SEHNR and CDR2 is FQNEAQ (reference sequence). The V end was cut by 4 bases, the J end by 4 bases, with 20 bases between. The CDR3 runs 17 residues. CDR3 residues: CASSSMGSLALYNEQFF. CDR3 bases: TGTGCCAGCAGCTCCATGGGGTCTTTAGCCCTATACAATGAGCAGTTCTTC.

V gene TRBV7-8 combines with J gene TRBJ1-1; 9 nucleotides line up with TRBD1. Germline CDR1 reads SGHVS; CDR2 reads FQNEAQ. Trimming at V came to 5 bases and at J to 4 bases, leaving 8 bases not matched to a gene. The CDR3 is made up of 15 amino acids. In nucleotides, the CDR3 is TGTGCCAGCAGCCTCGACGGACAGGGGAGCACTGAAGCTTTCTTT. As protein: CASSLDGQGSTEAFF.

The chain joins TRBV14 to TRBJ2-2; possibly TRBD1 for D (6 bases). The CDR3 is 16 residues long. Trimming pared 1 base from V and 7 bases from J, leaving 16 bases between. Germline loops: CDR1 SGHDN, CDR2 FVKESK. The CDR3: CASSQGQALTFGELFF. The CDR3 coding sequence is TGTGCCAGCAGCCAAGGACAGGCCTTAACTTTCGGGGAGCTGTTTTTT.

This clonotype was observed a few times. This sequence joins TRBV20-1 and TRBJ2-3; 9 positions agree with TRBD1. The germline V gene encodes CDR1 DFQATT and CDR2 SNEGSKA (reference sequence). CDR3 length equals 15 residues. Germline trimming cut 5 bases from V and 7 bases from J; bases unmatched to any gene: 13. CDR3 protein: CSAWTGAAFLHTQYF. In DNA form, the CDR3 reads TGCAGTGCTTGGACAGGGGCCGCCTTTCTCCATACGCAGTATTTT.

The chain couples TRBV3-1 to TRBJ2-1, with 9 bases that match TRBD1. The V gene end was trimmed by 0 bases and the J gene end by 5 bases; junction bases not matched to a gene: 17. Germline-derived CDR1 and CDR2 are LGHDT and YNNKEL (reference sequence). The CDR3 is 20 amino acids. The CDR3 bases are TGTGCCAGCAGCCAAGAAAAGCCCCGCCCTGGACAGGGGAAAAACAATGAGCAGTTCTTC. This translates into CASSQEKPRPGQGKNNEQFF.

This clonotype was observed many times. V is TRBV4-2 and J is TRBJ2-7; 7 bases are a match to TRBD1. CDR3 length equals 14 residues. Germline V gene lookup returns CDR1 LGHNA and CDR2 YNFKEQ. The V segment lost 4 bases and the J segment 0 bases; nucleotides outside the gene matches: 3. The CDR3 DNA is TGTGCCAGCAGCCGTGGGACAGCCTCCTACGAGCAGTACTTC. Translated: CASSRGTASYEQYF.

This chain uses TRBV19 with TRBJ2-5; D call uncertain. Trimming pared 5 bases from V and 7 bases from J, leaving 17 bases between. From germline, CDR1 is LNHDA and CDR2 SQIVND (reference sequence). This CDR3 has 14 residues. The CDR3 DNA reads as TGTGCCAGTAGTGCGACGTGGCTAGAGAGGACCCAGTACTTC. It yields the protein CASSATWLERTQYF.

V and J are TRBV7-9 and TRBJ2-5; D is ambiguous. The germline gives CDR1 SEHNR, CDR2 FQNEAQ (reference sequence). The CDR3 length is 14 residues. V was cut by 5 bases and J by 11 bases, with 21 bases left in between. CDR3 in DNA: TGTGCCAGCAGCGAAAGATTTGTACCCAATGAGCAGTACTTC. Amino acids: CASSERFVPNEQYF.

The V call is TRBV18, the J call TRBJ1-1; D gene uncertain. The CDR3 sequence is 14 residues long. The V gene's germline CDR1 is KGHSH and CDR2 LQKENI. The V end lost 2 bases, the J end lost 1 base, and 8 bases lay between the germline ends. The CDR3 coding sequence is TGTGCCAGCTCACCAATCATTAAGAACACTGAAGCTTTCTTT. It specifies CASSPIIKNTEAFF.

In this sample, this clonotype turned up a few times. The J gene is TRBJ2-7, the V gene TRBV5-6; TRBD2 might be the D (5 bases). The CDR3 totals 14 residues. In germline, CDR1 is SGHDT, CDR2 YYEEEE. The V end was cut by 2 bases, the J end by 4 bases, with 13 bases between. CDR3 nucleotides: TGTGCCAGCAGCTTTCTGTGGGAGAGGTACGAGCAGTACTTC. Translated, it gives CASSFLWERYEQYF.

The chain couples TRBV28 to TRBJ2-7; D is possibly TRBD1 or TRBD2 (5 bases each). Near its end, the DNA agrees better with TRBJ2-5, so the J call may be wrong. The germline CDR1 and CDR2 sequences are MDHEN and SYDVKM. The CDR3 sequence is 16 residues long. CDR3 DNA sequence: TGTGCCAGCAGTATGGCCGGGACCCCGATTAGAGAGACCCAGTACTTC. Translation: CASSMAGTPIRETQYF.

A few counts support this clonotype. The chain links TRBV16 to TRBJ2-7; maybe TRBD1 (6 bases). Trimming took 4 bases from V and 6 from J, leaving 13 bases between them. Germline-derived CDR1 and CDR2 are KGHSY and FQNENV. CDR3 size: 13 residues. The CDR3 region has the DNA TGTGCCAGCAGCCCCCAGGGGTATGGCGAGCAGTACTTC. This gives the protein CASSPQGYGEQYF.

This clonotype was counted a single time. V and J are TRBV18 and TRBJ2-7; 8 bases align to TRBD2. Losses at the gene ends were 4 bases for V and 0 bases for J; bases not matched to a gene: 14. The germline V gene encodes CDR1 KGHSH and CDR2 LQKENI. The CDR3 is 18 residues long. Here the CDR3 DNA reads TGTGCCAGCTCACAGGCAGCTAGCGGGTGGGGGACCTCCTACGAGCAGTACTTC. It translates to CASSQAASGWGTSYEQYF.

This clonotype was counted a few times. The V gene is TRBV28, the J gene TRBJ1-2; D unclear. The germline V and J ends were trimmed by 6 bases and 7 bases, with 18 bases remaining between them. Germline V gene lookup returns CDR1 MDHEN and CDR2 SYDVKM. The CDR3 totals 14 residues. CDR3: CASRLLPAGSGYTF. CDR3 nucleotide sequence: TGTGCCAGCAGATTACTCCCAGCGGGAAGTGGCTACACCTTC.

The chain combines TRBV30 with TRBJ1-4, with D uncertain. Trimming stripped 0 bases from V and 5 bases from J, with 13 bases between. Germline assignment: CDR1 GTSNPN and CDR2 SVGIG (reference sequence). This CDR3 has 15 amino acids. CDR3: CAWSVEGLWNEKLFF. CDR3 nucleotides: TGTGCCTGGAGTGTAGAGGGATTGTGGAATGAAAAACTGTTTTTT.

This clonotype has just a few counts. CDR3 in amino acids: CASSQDPRPTYEQYF. Written as DNA, the CDR3 is TGTGCCAGCAGCCAAGACCCCCGCCCTACCTACGAGCAGTACTTC. The rearrangement uses TRBV4-2 and TRBJ2-7, with D unresolved. V lost 0 bases, J lost 2 bases, and 11 bases lay in between. The CDR3 runs 15 residues. Germline V gene sequence: CDR1 LGHNA, CDR2 YNFKEQ.

The chain links TRBV18 to TRBJ2-3; no definite D call. V shed 5 bases and J shed 0 bases, with 12 bases lying between them. This CDR3 region has 15 residues. Per the germline V gene, CDR1 is KGHSH and CDR2 is LQKENI. This CDR3 is CASSDTAVSTDTQYF. CDR3 in DNA: TGTGCCAGCTCAGATACGGCAGTGAGCACAGATACGCAGTATTTT.

The rearrangement uses TRBV20-1 and TRBJ1-5; TRBD1 matches 7 bases. Germline V gives CDR1 DFQATT, CDR2 SNEGSKA (reference sequence). The CDR3 is 15 amino acids. V lost 1 base to trimming and J lost 4 bases; unmatched junction nucleotides: 7. The CDR3 protein is CSARGQGMRNQPQHF. As DNA, the CDR3 is TGCAGTGCTAGAGGACAGGGAATGAGAAATCAGCCCCAGCATTTT.

A note on this clonotype: This could be a read error, since a much larger clone is one nucleotide away. The V call is TRBV6-5, the J call TRBJ2-4; D is perhaps TRBD1 (7 bases). The CDR3 contains 17 residues. The ends were cut back, 4 bases at V and 13 bases at J, with 29 bases in the middle. Germline CDR1 and CDR2: MNHEY and SVGAGI. The CDR3, as DNA: TGTGCCAGCAGTTTCCGACAGGGCGGGAAAAGCTCCTACGGGCAGTACTTC. It translates to CASSFRQGGKSSYGQYF.

In this sample, this clonotype turned up once. The gene calls are TRBV7-9 and TRBJ2-7; the match to TRBD2 covers 9 bases. V was pared by 1 base and J by 8 bases, with 12 bases of the junction left unmatched. There are 16 residues in the CDR3. Germline values: CDR1 SEHNR, CDR2 FQNEAQ (reference sequence). In DNA, the CDR3 is TGTGCCAGCAGCTTAGTTCTGCGGGGGGGTCCCCTACAGCAGTACTTC. Protein product: CASSLVLRGGPLQQYF.

This clonotype was recorded a few times. V gene TRBV5-1 combines with J gene TRBJ1-1; TRBD1 agrees at 8 bases. The CDR3 covers 14 residues. Unmatched junction bases numbered 9, after V lost 0 bases and J lost 11 bases. Germline V CDR1 and CDR2: SGHRS, YFSETQ. DNA for the CDR3: TGCGCCAGCAGCTTGGATCAGGGGGCGCGATGGGCTTTCTTT. It yields the protein CASSLDQGARWAFF.

This clonotype was found a few times. V and J are TRBV20-1 and TRBJ1-5; the match to TRBD1 covers 7 bases. The V segment lost 3 bases and the J segment 5 bases; nucleotides outside the gene matches: 7. The CDR3 runs to 14 residues. The germline V gene has CDR1 DFQATT and CDR2 SNEGSKA (reference sequence). In nucleotides, the CDR3 is TGCAGTGCTAGCCAGGGGGAAGGATATCAGCCCCAGCATTTT. This encodes CSASQGEGYQPQHF.

This clonotype was seen a handful of times. V usage is TRBV2 and J usage is TRBJ1-5; D gene unclear. The germline V gene encodes CDR1 SNHLY and CDR2 FYNNEI. V was pared by 7 bases and J by 4 bases, with 8 bases between. CDR3 size: 12 residues. The chain's CDR3 is CASKAPNQPQHF. The CDR3 bases are TGTGCCAGCAAGGCCCCTAATCAGCCCCAGCATTTT.

The chain has TRBV19 and TRBJ2-5; TRBD1 is a possible D gene (6 bases). V was trimmed by 7 bases and J by 3 bases, leaving 12 bases between them. The CDR3 is made up of 13 amino acids. The germline CDR1 and CDR2 sequences are LNHDA and SQIVND (reference sequence). The CDR3 protein is CASNQGPEETQYF. The CDR3 nucleotides read TGTGCCAGTAACCAGGGGCCCGAAGAGACCCAGTACTTC.